This entry concerns a single TCR beta chain. Seattle participants joined during active infection and were tracked over time. In the original workflow: Amplification from reference gene primers served as the basis for estimated nucleated cell counts. Using immunoSEQ multiplex PCR, the repertoire was profiled, and TCRdb retains in-frame clones only, with some absent. Clone size and V and J calls were adopted from that table, with D and trimming inferred from the DNA. This sample has about 280,000 clones, with 85% to 90% found just once. The data derive from a study of blood T cell repertoires in COVID-19. Study background: Acute and convalescent COVID-19 samples came from the United States, Italy and Spain. The analysed material was cDNA or gDNA that came from T cells, B-cell-depleted T cells, or PBMCs.

Germline V gene data show CDR1 as LNHNV and CDR2 as YYDKDF (reference sequence). V dropped 3 bases and J dropped 3; count of bases not matched to a gene: 7. This CDR3 is built from 16 residues. The rearrangement links TRBV15 to TRBJ2-1; 8 bases line up with TRBD2. This receptor was obtained from a woman aged 30 to 39 with COVID-19, enrolled during active disease. Sequences were obtained from peripheral blood. CDR3 residues: CATSRDREGHYNEQFF. The CDR3 region has the DNA TGTGCCACCAGCAGGGATCGGGAGGGCCACTACAATGAGCAGTTCTTC.